The T cell receptor beta chain under discussion was sequenced for a study of T cells in Graves' hyperthyroidism and ophthalmopathy. Study results and limitations: The model predicted ophthalmopathy a median roughly six months before onset.

This clonotype was detected ten times or more. Its antigen is undetermined. The authors deemed Graves' hyperthyroidism stable absent ophthalmopathy progression within 18 months. The TCR beta CDR3 regions underwent amplification using RNA transcripts as the source. A first-round RT-PCR of the TCR CDR3 used the HTBI primer set. MiXCR, run by TCRdb on the multiplex PCR reads, gives a single entry per CDR3 protein. The table has about 360,000 distinct CDR3 sequences, about a fifth seen once. Germline V lookup: CDR1 KGHSH, CDR2 LQKENI. CDR3 size: 13 residues. V was cut by 3 bases and J by 6 bases, with 12 bases left in between.

The source material was blood. This clonotype originated in a woman younger than 35 with Graves' hyperthyroidism. The chain combines TRBV18 with TRBJ2-7, with D possibly TRBD2 on 6 matching bases. CDR3 nucleotide sequence: TGTGCCAGCTCACCGGAGGGTTTGCGCGAGCAGTACTTC. Translation gives CASSPEGLREQYF.